Following are 12 T cell receptor beta chains from one sample sequenced in a study of cytotoxic CD8 clonotypes in ibrutinib-treated CLL. The data were produced by immunoSEQ multiplex PCR, yet TCRdb's version contains in-frame clones alone and is incomplete. This sample has some 140,000 clones, with 91% found just once. Here the sequenced sample was PBMCs, taken after 12 months of ibrutinib treatment. These receptors were obtained from a human donor with chronic lymphocytic leukemia.

This clone has only one observation. V usage is TRBV5-8 and J usage is TRBJ1-3; TRBD1 might be the D (5 bases). The length of the CDR3 is 15 residues. Trimming shortened V by 4 bases and J by 3 bases, and 14 bases separated the two germline ends. Germline V lookup: CDR1 SGHTS, CDR2 YDEGEE. Here the CDR3 DNA reads TGTGCCAGCAGCCACGGGGGGTTTAGTGGAAACACCATATATTTT. Its protein product is CASSHGGFSGNTIYF.

This sequence joins TRBV19 and TRBJ1-1, with TRBD1 as a possible D gene (6 bases). With 6 bases removed from V and 1 base from J, the gap between germline ends came to 21 bases. This CDR3 is 17 amino acids long. The V gene's germline CDR1 is LNHDA and CDR2 SQIVND (reference sequence). The CDR3 reads CASSTLMQGLTNTEAFF. The CDR3 DNA is TGTGCCAGTAGCACCCTGATGCAGGGGTTAACGAACACTGAAGCTTTCTTT.

This clone has more than one count but fewer than ten. The V and J genes are TRBV6-4 and TRBJ2-5, with 8 positions matching TRBD2. In germline, CDR1 is MRHNA, CDR2 SNTAGT. The CDR3 totals 15 residues. V trimming: 6 bases; J trimming: 4 bases; junction bases outside the gene matches: 10. CDR3 coding DNA: TGTGCCAGCAGCCCCGACAGCGGGAGTGGAGAGACCCAGTACTTC. Translated, it gives CASSPDSGSGETQYF.

This clone showed up just once. The J gene is TRBJ1-5, the V gene TRBV18; the D is unclear. V was shortened by 4 bases and J by 0 bases, with 19 bases between the two germline ends. Per the germline V gene, CDR1 is KGHSH and CDR2 is LQKENI. CDR3 size: 18 residues. The CDR3 protein is CASSQYVAGTYSNQPQHF. The DNA for the CDR3 is TGTGCCAGCTCACAGTATGTCGCGGGAACTTATAGCAATCAGCCCCAGCATTTT.

This clone was seen only once. One end of the junction is discordant with germline, which a read error may explain. The genes are TRBV7-7 and TRBJ2-7, with D perhaps TRBD1 or TRBD2 (6 bases each). Germline lookup yields CDR1 SSHAT and CDR2 FNYEAQ (reference sequence). The length of the CDR3 is 15 residues. CDR3 DNA sequence: TGTGCTAGCAGCCGAGGGGGGCCCTCCTTCTACGAGCAGTACTTC. This translates into CASSRGGPSFYEQYF.

The genes are TRBV6-5 and TRBJ2-2, with D possibly being TRBD2 (5 bases). From germline, CDR1 is MNHEY and CDR2 SVGAGI. The CDR3 consists of 16 residues. V was shortened by 0 bases and J by 1 base, with 9 bases between the two germline ends. CDR3 sequence reads: CASSYSDSLNTGELFF. DNA for the CDR3: TGTGCCAGCAGTTACTCGGACTCCCTGAACACCGGGGAGCTGTTTTTT.

The chain couples TRBV6-6 to TRBJ1-4; no reliable D call. Per the germline V gene, CDR1 is MNHNY and CDR2 is SVGAGI (reference sequence). V lost 5 bases to trimming and J lost 0 bases, with 7 bases between them. This CDR3 comprises 14 residues. For the CDR3, the DNA is TGTGCCAGCAGTAAGGGAACAACTAATGAAAAACTGTTTTTT. This encodes CASSKGTTNEKLFF.

The gene calls are TRBV5-4 and TRBJ2-1; 11 bases fit TRBD2. This CDR3 has 16 amino acids. The V gene's germline CDR1 is SGHNT and CDR2 YYREEE (reference sequence). Trimming at V came to 4 bases and at J to 7 bases, leaving 10 bases not matched to a gene. Here the CDR3 reads CASSPGGLAGDNEQFF. CDR3 bases: TGTGCCAGCAGCCCAGGAGGACTAGCGGGCGATAATGAGCAGTTCTTC.

The genes are TRBV7-9 and TRBJ1-2, with 7 positions matching TRBD1. The CDR3 is made up of 14 amino acids. Per germline, CDR1 SEHNR and CDR2 FQNEAQ (reference sequence). With 6 bases clipped from V and 4 bases from J, the junction kept 8 bases outside the gene matches. CDR3 region: CASRPGTVFYGYTF. CDR3 DNA sequence: TGTGCCAGCAGGCCCGGGACAGTGTTCTATGGCTACACCTTC.

This chain links TRBV6-5 with TRBJ2-1; 8 bases are shared with TRBD2. J lost 5 bases, V lost 7 bases, and 7 bases had no gene match. There are 14 residues in the CDR3. Germline CDR1 reads MNHEY; CDR2 reads SVGAGI. As DNA, the CDR3 is TGTGCCAGCATCCAAGCGGGAGTTAACAATGAGCAGTTCTTC. Residues: CASIQAGVNNEQFF.

This clone was seen a single time. The chain combines TRBV7-2 with TRBJ2-5; either TRBD1 or TRBD2 may supply D (5 bases each). Per the germline V gene, CDR1 is SGHTA and CDR2 is FQGNSA. CDR3 length equals 13 residues. Trimming took off 5 bases at V and 9 bases at J, with 16 bases between the two ends. The CDR3, as DNA: TGTGCCAGCAGCCCCTCCGGGGCCCCCTCCCAGTACTTC. Its protein is CASSPSGAPSQYF.

Note on this clone: The same CDR3 is also encoded by other DNA sequences in this sample. The chain combines TRBV7-2 with TRBJ1-2; D ambiguous. Germline V lookup: CDR1 SGHTA, CDR2 FQGNSA. V gave up 1 base and J gave up 3 bases, with 9 bases separating them. This CDR3 contains 14 residues. CDR3 residues: CASSLGPGYYGYTF. The CDR3 nucleotides are TGTGCCAGCAGCTTAGGCCCAGGATACTATGGCTACACCTTC. Full variable domain (remainder filled in from reference TRBV7-2 and TRBJ1-2): GAGVSQSPSNKVTEKGKDVELRCDPISGHTALYWYRQSLGQGLEFLIYFQGNSAPDKSGLPSDRFSAERTGGSVSTLTIQRTQQEDSAVYLCASSLGPGYYGYTFGSGTRLTVV.